Following are 29 T cell receptor beta chains from one sample sequenced in a study of multiple sclerosis patients with progressive multifocal leukoencephalopathy (dated by TCRdb to the late 2010s). In the paper's terms, the time point label means: before natalizumab initiation. Library method: the immunoSEQ multiplex PCR assay. TCRdb provides this immuneACCESS table in a form limited to in-frame rearrangements. Some clones are lacking; in checked studies, under half of them reflect an unresolved V gene, and why the rest are absent is not known. The sample records roughly 30,000 clones, 88% of which are singletons. 0.85% to 1.3% of the sample rests with the top ten. The sample was PBMCs. These receptors came from a human donor with multiple sclerosis.

The chain links TRBV18 to TRBJ1-2; weak D call: TRBD1 (5 bases). Trimming pared 4 bases from V and 8 bases from J, leaving 23 bases between. Germline lookup yields CDR1 KGHSH and CDR2 LQKENI. The CDR3 contains 16 residues. The chain's CDR3 is CASSLYSRDATGGYTF. The CDR3 DNA reads TGTGCCAGCTCACTTTACTCAAGGGACGCAACCGGGGGCTACACCTTC. The whole variable domain, remainder taken from reference TRBV18 and TRBJ1-2, is NAGVMQNPRHLVRRRGQEARLRCSPMKGHSHVYWYRQLPEEGLKFMVYLQKENIIDESGMPKERFSAEFPKEGPSILRIQQVVRGDSAAYFCASSLYSRDATGGYTFGSGTRLTVV.

V is TRBV11-2 and J is TRBJ2-7, with 7 bases matching TRBD1. The CDR3 runs 13 residues. Per the germline V gene, CDR1 is SGHAT and CDR2 is FQNNGV. The J segment lost 4 bases and the V segment lost 1 base, leaving 1 base of the junction unmatched. CDR3 amino acids: CASSLGGQYEQYF. The CDR3 DNA reads as TGTGCCAGCAGCTTAGGGGGACAGTACGAGCAGTACTTC. Together with reference TRBV11-2 and TRBJ2-7, the CDR3 gives the full variable domain: EAGVAQSPRYKIIEKRQSVAFWCNPISGHATLYWYQQILGQGPKLLIQFQNNGVVDDSQLPKDRFSAERLKGVDSTLKIQPAKLEDSAVYLCASSLGGQYEQYFGPGTRLTVT.

This chain uses TRBV13 with TRBJ2-7, with 7 bases identical to TRBD1. From germline, CDR1 is PRHDT and CDR2 FYEKMQ (reference sequence). The CDR3 runs to 15 residues. J lost 3 bases, V lost 3 bases, and 8 bases had no gene match. The chain's CDR3 is CASSLGTEDLYEQYF. CDR3 DNA: TGTGCCAGCAGCTTGGGGACAGAAGATCTCTACGAGCAGTACTTC.

This clone is a singleton in its sample. The V and J genes are TRBV5-4 and TRBJ2-7; the match to TRBD1 covers 8 bases. Germline CDR1 and CDR2: SGHNT and YYREEE (reference sequence). V was clipped by 3 bases and J by 2 bases; unmatched bases: 4. CDR3 length equals 14 residues. Here the CDR3 reads CASSSGTGTYEQYF. As DNA, the CDR3 is TGTGCCAGCAGCTCGGGGACAGGAACCTACGAGCAGTACTTC. Using reference TRBV5-4 and TRBJ2-7 for the parts outside the CDR3, the full variable domain is ETGVTQSPTHLIKTRGQQVTLRCSSQSGHNTVSWYQQALGQGPQFIFQYYREEENGRGNFPPRFSGLQFPNYSSELNVNALELDDSALYLCASSSGTGTYEQYFGPGTRLTVT.

The chain couples TRBV7-6 to TRBJ2-3, with D unclear. The CDR3 has 16 amino acids. Germline values: CDR1 SGHVS, CDR2 FNYEAQ. Between the trimmed V and J ends, which lost 0 bases and 4 bases, there was a span of 14 bases. Written as DNA, the CDR3 is TGTGCCAGCAGCTTAGCTGTAGGTGGTGGGCCAGATACGCAGTATTTT. This translates into CASSLAVGGGPDTQYF.

The CDR3 DNA reads as TGTGCCAGCAGTCTCACCCGGACGGCCACCCACGAGCAGTACTTC. Amino acids: CASSLTRTATHEQYF. The chain combines TRBV6-1 with TRBJ2-5; D call uncertain. The J call may be incorrect, as the DNA end agrees better with TRBJ2-7. This CDR3 region has 15 residues. Germline values: CDR1 MNHNS, CDR2 SASEGT.

J is TRBJ1-1 and V is TRBV5-1, with D perhaps matching TRBD1 (5 bases). V lost 2 bases to trimming and J lost 0 bases, with 8 bases between them. CDR3 length: 14 amino acids. Germline loops: CDR1 SGHRS, CDR2 YFSETQ. The CDR3 reads CASSLWGLNTEAFF. DNA of the CDR3: TGCGCCAGCAGCTTATGGGGACTGAACACTGAAGCTTTCTTT.

The chain links TRBV6-1 to TRBJ1-2; no firm D call. The length of the CDR3 is 16 residues. Between the trimmed V and J ends, which lost 1 base and 3 bases, there was a span of 15 bases. Germline CDR1 and CDR2: MNHNS and SASEGT. The DNA of the CDR3 is TGTGCCAGCAGTGAAGTTAAGCTCCGAATGCACTATGGCTACACCTTC. Residues: CASSEVKLRMHYGYTF.

The rearrangement uses TRBV11-2 and TRBJ2-7, with TRBD1 matching over 7 bases. The germline CDR1 and CDR2 sequences are SGHAT and FQNNGV. Germline trimming cut 7 bases from V and 6 bases from J; bases unmatched to any gene: 12. The CDR3 totals 14 residues. CDR3 sequence (DNA): TGTGCCAGCAATCCTGACAGGGACCGCGGCGAGCAGTACTTC. It translates to CASNPDRDRGEQYF. Using reference TRBV11-2 and TRBJ2-7 for the parts outside the CDR3, the full variable domain is EAGVAQSPRYKIIEKRQSVAFWCNPISGHATLYWYQQILGQGPKLLIQFQNNGVVDDSQLPKDRFSAERLKGVDSTLKIQPAKLEDSAVYLCASNPDRDRGEQYFGPGTRLTVT.

The V call is TRBV7-8, the J call TRBJ1-1; 7 nucleotides align to TRBD1. Trimming cost V 1 base and J 11 bases; bases outside gene matches: 7. Germline values: CDR1 SGHVS, CDR2 FQNEAQ. CDR3 length: 13 amino acids. CDR3 sequence (DNA): TGTGCCAGCAGCTTAGAACTAAGGGGGCTTGCTTTCTTT. Its translation: CASSLELRGLAFF.

This clone appeared a single time. The V and J genes are TRBV7-9 and TRBJ1-1; 7 bases agree with TRBD1. CDR1 and CDR2 from the germline V gene are SEHNR and FQNEAQ (reference sequence). The trim removed 0 bases at V and 4 bases at J, leaving 5 bases unmatched. The CDR3 sequence is 15 residues long. The CDR3 coding sequence is TGTGCCAGCAGCTTAGCGGCGGGACAGATCACTGAAGCTTTCTTT. This codes for CASSLAAGQITEAFF. The variable domain in full, with the rest retrieved from reference TRBV7-9 and TRBJ1-1, is DTGVSQNPRHKITKRGQNVTFRCDPISEHNRLYWYRQTLGQGPEFLTYFQNEAQLEKSRLLSDRFSAERPKGSFSTLEIQRTEQGDSAMYLCASSLAAGQITEAFFGQGTRLTVV.

The chain recombines TRBV11-2 with TRBJ1-4; TRBD1 matches 9 bases. The J segment lost 8 bases and the V segment lost 3 bases, leaving 7 bases of the junction unmatched. Germline loops: CDR1 SGHAT, CDR2 FQNNGV. This CDR3 is built from 15 residues. The CDR3 is CASSLSTGGGEKLFF. The CDR3 coding sequence is TGTGCCAGCAGCTTGTCGACAGGGGGAGGGGAAAAACTGTTTTTT.

The chain uses TRBV11-2 and TRBJ2-7, with 15 bases identical to TRBD2. The CDR3 length is 16 residues. V was pared by 4 bases and J by 2 bases, with 3 bases of the junction left unmatched. Germline CDR1 reads SGHAT; CDR2 reads FQNNGV. CDR3 coding DNA: TGTGCCAGCAGCTGGACTAGCGGGGGGGAGGCCTACGAGCAGTACTTC. It is translated as CASSWTSGGEAYEQYF.

A few counts support this clone. The chain is built from TRBV5-1 and TRBJ2-2; a weak D match, TRBD2 (6 bases). There are 15 residues in the CDR3. V was shortened by 2 bases and J by 5 bases, with 13 bases between the two germline ends. Germline lookup yields CDR1 SGHRS and CDR2 YFSETQ. DNA of the CDR3: TGCGCCAGCAGCTTCCGGGCAGGGAGGACCGGGGAGCTGTTTTTT. Its translation is CASSFRAGRTGELFF.

V usage is TRBV28 and J usage is TRBJ2-7, with D unclear. The germline V gene has CDR1 MDHEN and CDR2 SYDVKM. This CDR3 contains 11 residues. V was trimmed by 4 bases and J by 3 bases, leaving 4 bases between them. In nucleotides, the CDR3 is TGTGCCAGCAGTTCAAACTACGAGCAGTACTTC. Residues: CASSSNYEQYF.

The table lists this clone with a few counts. The chain has TRBV4-3 and TRBJ1-6; D is possibly TRBD1 (6 bases). CDR3 length equals 14 residues. Trimming removed 1 base from V and 7 bases from J, with 8 bases in between. The germline CDR1 and CDR2 sequences are LGHNA and YSLEER. CDR3 bases: TGCGCCAGCAGCCAAGGGGACAAAAATTCACCCCTCCACTTT. Protein sequence: CASSQGDKNSPLHF.

V usage is TRBV6-6 and J usage is TRBJ2-3, with unresolved D. V lost 1 base to trimming and J lost 4 bases, with 15 bases between them. From germline, CDR1 is MNHNY and CDR2 SVGAGI (reference sequence). This CDR3 is 16 amino acids long. CDR3 sequence: CASSYLRHSDADTQYF. Written as DNA, the CDR3 is TGTGCCAGCAGTTACTTGAGGCACAGTGACGCAGATACGCAGTATTTT.

The CDR3: CASSPNPYEQYF. As DNA, the CDR3 is TGTGCCAGCAGTCCTAACCCCTACGAGCAGTACTTC. J is TRBJ2-7 and V is TRBV14; D unresolved. The CDR3 length is 12 residues. CDR1 and CDR2 from the germline V gene are SGHDN and FVKESK. With 6 bases removed from V and 2 bases from J, the gap between germline ends came to 8 bases.

V gene TRBV10-3 combines with J gene TRBJ1-5; a weak D match, TRBD1 (5 bases). Trimming pared 3 bases from V and 6 bases from J, leaving 9 bases between. The germline CDR1 and CDR2 sequences are ENHRY and SYGVKD. CDR3 length: 13 amino acids. The DNA for the CDR3 is TGTGCCATCAGTGACGTGGGGGGTCAGCCCCAGCATTTT. This encodes CAISDVGGQPQHF.

The chain is built from TRBV7-9 and TRBJ2-5; D gene ambiguous. The end of the DNA is better explained by TRBJ2-7, so the J call may be wrong. The CDR3 is 13 amino acids. Germline V gene sequence: CDR1 SEHNR, CDR2 FQNEAQ (reference sequence). The DNA of the CDR3 is TGTGCCAGCAGCCCCCCCGGCGACTACGAGCAGTACTTC. Its translation is CASSPPGDYEQYF.

The chain combines TRBV10-1 with TRBJ1-6, with 8 bases matching TRBD1. Germline V CDR1 and CDR2: WNHNN, SYGVQD (reference sequence). This CDR3 comprises 15 residues. V trimming: 8 bases; J trimming: 9 bases; junction bases outside the gene matches: 12. The CDR3 spells CASGGGTGRGSPLHF. As DNA, the CDR3 is TGCGCCAGCGGTGGCGGGACAGGCCGGGGTTCACCCCTCCACTTT.

The V call is TRBV6-5, the J call TRBJ1-3; 7 bases align to TRBD1. Trimming cost V 4 bases and J 14 bases; bases outside gene matches: 20. Looked up from germline, CDR1 is MNHEY and CDR2 is SVGAGI. This CDR3 has 16 residues. CDR3: CASSSEKGAARPRVYF. The CDR3, as DNA: TGTGCCAGCAGTTCTGAGAAGGGGGCCGCCCGTCCCCGAGTATATTTT.

The rearrangement links TRBV28 to TRBJ2-5; TRBD1 might be the D (6 bases). The germline V gene encodes CDR1 MDHEN and CDR2 SYDVKM. V was trimmed by 3 bases and J by 5 bases, leaving 10 bases between them. The CDR3 is 13 residues long. The CDR3 reads CASSFQGLETQYF. CDR3 DNA sequence: TGTGCCAGCAGTTTCCAGGGGCTGGAGACCCAGTACTTC.

J is TRBJ1-1 and V is TRBV5-1; unclear D gene. The V and J ends lost 4 bases and 11 bases respectively, with 15 bases between them. CDR3 size: 12 residues. The germline gives CDR1 SGHRS, CDR2 YFSETQ. As DNA, the CDR3 is TGCGCCAGCAGCGAGGTGGGCATAGGGGCTTTCTTT. Translation gives CASSEVGIGAFF.

This clone was picked up a small number of times. This chain links TRBV10-3 with TRBJ1-1; possible D gene TRBD1, 5 bases. CDR3 length equals 14 residues. CDR1 is ENHRY and CDR2 is SYGVKD in the germline V gene. With 0 bases removed from V and 7 bases from J, the gap between germline ends came to 12 bases. The CDR3 DNA sequence: TGTGCCATCAGTGAGTCGGGGGGTATCGGTGAAGCTTTCTTT. Translation gives CAISESGGIGEAFF.

About this clone itself: At one end, the junction sequence differs from germline, possibly due to a read error. Other DNA sequences in this sample translate to the same CDR3. The rearrangement links TRBV7-3 to TRBJ2-2; the D gene is possibly TRBD2 (5 bases). The CDR3 is 15 amino acids. Germline CDR1 SGHTA, CDR2 FQGTGA. The CDR3 protein is CASSFTGRYTGELFF. The CDR3 nucleotides are TGTGCCAGCAGCTTTACGGGGAGATACACCGGGGAGTTGTTTTTT.

This clone was found once. The gene calls are TRBV18 and TRBJ2-2; TRBD1 agrees at 8 bases. The CDR3 is 16 residues long. The V gene end was trimmed by 4 bases and the J gene end by 5 bases; junction bases not matched to a gene: 9. Germline V lookup: CDR1 KGHSH, CDR2 LQKENI. CDR3: CASSLPGTGRTGELFF. CDR3 bases: TGTGCCAGCTCACTTCCCGGGACAGGAAGAACCGGGGAGCTGTTTTTT.

This clone appeared once. The chain uses TRBV5-6 and TRBJ1-2; possible D gene TRBD1, 6 bases. CDR1 is SGHDT and CDR2 is YYEEEE in the germline V gene. V lost 0 bases and J 0 bases, leaving 6 bases between the germline ends. The CDR3 has 14 residues. CDR3 in amino acids: CASSLDRANYGYTF. DNA for the CDR3: TGTGCCAGCAGCTTGGACAGGGCTAACTATGGCTACACCTTC.

The J gene is TRBJ2-2, the V gene TRBV7-8; D not certain. Germline CDR1 and CDR2: SGHVS and FQNEAQ. The V and J ends lost 3 bases and 4 bases respectively, with 15 bases between them. The CDR3 extends over 16 amino acids. Written as DNA, the CDR3 is TGTGCCAGCAGCTTTCTAAAAGGCGATGGCACCGGGGAGCTGTTTTTT. Amino acid sequence: CASSFLKGDGTGELFF.